One and the same sample provided the 6 T cell receptor beta chains below, sequenced in a study of T cell changes during pregnancy in multiple sclerosis. Sequenced by immunoSEQ multiplex PCR; TCRdb stores in-frame clones only, minus some. This table holds about 98,000 clones, about 92% found once. The source was peripheral blood, collected after pregnancy. The receptor set was obtained from a female donor in good health, enrolled as a control in a pregnancy study.

The CDR3 DNA reads TGTGCCACGTCCTCCGGGTCCTACGAGCAGTACTTC. This sequence encodes CATSSGSYEQYF. The V gene is TRBV15, the J gene TRBJ2-7; D unclear. In germline, CDR1 is LNHNV, CDR2 YYDKDF (reference sequence). This CDR3 spans 12 amino acids. V was shortened by 9 bases and J by 1 base, with 10 bases between the two germline ends.

The chain joins TRBV27 to TRBJ2-5, with 10 bases matching TRBD1. The tail of the sequence fits TRBJ2-7 better, so the J call may be wrong. This CDR3 spans 15 amino acids. Per germline, CDR1 MNHEY and CDR2 SMNVEV (reference sequence). DNA of the CDR3: TGTGCCAGCAGCCTCCGGGACAGGGGAGCCTACGAGCAGTACTTC. It yields the protein CASSLRDRGAYEQYF.

The rearrangement joins TRBV11-3 to TRBJ2-2; 11 bases are a match to TRBD2. Germline V lookup: CDR1 SGHNT, CDR2 YENEEA. The CDR3 has 15 amino acids. The ends lost 6 bases at V and 4 bases at J; junction bases unmatched: 4. This CDR3 is CASSLAGGITGELFF. The CDR3 DNA sequence: TGTGCCAGCAGTCTAGCGGGGGGAATCACCGGGGAGCTGTTTTTT.

This clone was recorded once. The limits of the CDR3 on the DNA are not certain, so only TCRdb's listed CDR3 is given. This chain uses TRBV7-9 with TRBJ1-2. The CDR3 numbers 14 amino acids, ends counted. CDR1 and CDR2 from the germline V gene are SEHNR and FQNEAQ (reference sequence). CDR3 amino acids: CASSFGPGGYGYTF.

The chain uses TRBV5-4 and TRBJ2-6; 7 nucleotides align to TRBD1. The germline V gene has CDR1 SGHNT and CDR2 YYREEE (reference sequence). The V and J ends lost 6 bases and 2 bases, in that order; junction bases with no gene match: 8. The CDR3 has 16 residues. CDR3 DNA: TGTGCCAGCACTGGGACAGTCTTAGCTGGGGCCAACGTCCTGACTTTC. It codes for CASTGTVLAGANVLTF.

The gene calls are TRBV6-5 and TRBJ1-1; maybe TRBD1 (5 bases). Looked up from germline, CDR1 is MNHEY and CDR2 is SVGAGI. CDR3 length equals 14 residues. Trimming took off 2 bases at V and 11 bases at J, with 18 bases between the two ends. CDR3 region: CASSYRQGDRRAFF. The CDR3, as DNA: TGTGCCAGCAGTTACCGACAAGGGGATCGTCGGGCTTTCTTT.